This entry lists 19 T cell receptor beta chains sequenced from one sample in a study of Ad26.COV2.S vaccination and SARS-CoV-2 variants. Some clones are missing from TCRdb's copy, which holds only in-frame ones; the method was immunoSEQ multiplex PCR. This table holds around 300,000 clones, approximately 86% found once. Treatment described: about 20 received Ad26.COV2.S at low or high dose, single or two shots; 5 received placebo; per-sample allocation not given. Day 63 following the first vaccine or placebo injection was when the samples were taken. Sequencing was performed on peripheral blood, taken in a trial of Ad26.COV2.S vaccine versus placebo. These receptors were collected from a person between 18 and 65 years old who received the Ad26.COV2.S COVID-19 vaccine or a placebo.

The chain has TRBV7-9 and TRBJ2-5; D may be TRBD1 (7 bases). This CDR3 region has 14 residues. The germline CDR1 and CDR2 sequences are SEHNR and FQNEAQ (reference sequence). The V and J ends lost 3 bases and 5 bases respectively, with 13 bases between them. The CDR3 protein is CASSLAGQKETQYF. In DNA, the CDR3 is TGTGCCAGCAGCTTGGCGGGACAGAAGGAGACCCAGTACTTC.

The V gene is TRBV19, the J gene TRBJ2-2; maybe TRBD1 (5 bases). The CDR3 runs to 14 residues. Trimming removed 4 bases at V and 2 bases at J, with 8 bases between. In germline, CDR1 is LNHDA, CDR2 SQIVND (reference sequence). CDR3 bases: TGTGCCAGTAGTAGCCAGGGCAACACCGGGGAGCTGTTTTTT. This encodes CASSSQGNTGELFF.

The chain carries TRBV30 and TRBJ2-1; a weak D match, TRBD1 (6 bases). The CDR3 is made up of 13 amino acids. Between the trimmed V and J ends, which lost 4 bases and 9 bases, there was a span of 16 bases. The V gene's germline CDR1 is GTSNPN and CDR2 SVGIG (reference sequence). The CDR3 DNA reads TGTGCCTGGACCCCCTTGGACAGTTTTGAGCAGTTCTTC. Encoded protein: CAWTPLDSFEQFF.

V gene TRBV27 combines with J gene TRBJ2-3; possible D gene TRBD2, 7 bases. There are 14 residues in the CDR3. V dropped 5 bases and J dropped 6 bases, with 15 bases sitting between them. Germline assignment: CDR1 MNHEY and CDR2 SMNVEV (reference sequence). The CDR3 loop is CASSAGVRGDTQYF. Written as DNA, the CDR3 is TGTGCCAGCAGTGCGGGGGTTAGGGGGGATACGCAGTATTTT.

The rearrangement joins TRBV7-3 to TRBJ2-1; tentatively, D is TRBD1 (5 bases). The CDR3 extends over 13 amino acids. Trimming shortened V by 4 bases and J by 5 bases, and 9 bases separated the two germline ends. Germline V CDR1 and CDR2: SGHTA, FQGTGA. CDR3 loop: CASSSTGNNEQFF. The CDR3 nucleotides read TGTGCCAGCAGCTCTACAGGAAACAATGAGCAGTTCTTC.

The rearrangement links TRBV7-3 to TRBJ1-2, with 7 bases that match TRBD1. The CDR3 has 15 residues. V gave up 5 bases and J gave up 3 bases; unmatched junction bases: 9. Germline lookup yields CDR1 SGHTA and CDR2 FQGTGA. The CDR3 DNA follows: TGTGCCAGCAGCCCCAGGGGGGGCGAGGACTATGGCTACACCTTC. As protein: CASSPRGGEDYGYTF.

The V call is TRBV27, the J call TRBJ2-7; no reliable D call. This CDR3 spans 13 amino acids. Trimming removed 0 bases at V and 3 bases at J, with 6 bases between. Germline CDR1 MNHEY, CDR2 SMNVEV (reference sequence). In DNA form, the CDR3 reads TGTGCCAGCAGTTTATCAGGGTACTACGAGCAGTACTTC. Protein sequence: CASSLSGYYEQYF.

This clone has just one count. The chain recombines TRBV3-1 (or the pseudogene TRBV3-2) with TRBJ2-7; 10 bases are shared with TRBD1. Germline CDR1 LGHDT, CDR2 YNNKEL (reference sequence). The CDR3 loop spans 14 amino acids. V dropped 6 bases and J dropped 3; count of bases not matched to a gene: 5. CDR3 in DNA: TGTGCCAGCAGTCTTGACAGGGGGCACTACGAGCAGTACTTC. Translation: CASSLDRGHYEQYF.

The table lists this clone with a few counts. The chain is built from TRBV7-8 and TRBJ2-6, with TRBD2 as a possible D gene (6 bases). The CDR3 is 15 amino acids. In germline, CDR1 is SGHVS, CDR2 FQNEAQ. V was cut by 3 bases and J by 0 bases, with 6 bases left in between. As DNA, the CDR3 is TGTGCCAGCAGCTTCGGGAGCTCTGGGGCCAACGTCCTGACTTTC. Its translation is CASSFGSSGANVLTF.

The chain employs TRBV10-1 and TRBJ2-3; no firm D call. Germline CDR1 and CDR2: WNHNN and SYGVQD (reference sequence). Trimming pared 5 bases from V and 3 bases from J, leaving 9 bases between. This CDR3 has 13 amino acids. The CDR3 nucleotides read TGCGCCAGCAGTCTGGGTAGTACAGATACGCAGTATTTT. It is translated as CASSLGSTDTQYF.

This clone has more than one count but fewer than ten. This rearrangement joins TRBV6-5 to TRBJ1-1; unclear D gene. The CDR3 is 13 amino acids. The ends were cut back, 4 bases at V and 4 bases at J, with 10 bases in the middle. The germline CDR1 and CDR2 sequences are MNHEY and SVGAGI. The CDR3 here is CASSFGLSTEAFF. CDR3 in DNA: TGTGCCAGCAGTTTCGGGTTGTCCACTGAAGCTTTCTTT.

V is TRBV7-9 and J is TRBJ1-4; the D gene is possibly TRBD1 (6 bases). Trimming shortened V by 3 bases and J by 4 bases, and 9 bases separated the two germline ends. The germline V gene has CDR1 SEHNR and CDR2 FQNEAQ (reference sequence). The CDR3 spans 14 residues. The CDR3, as DNA: TGTGCCAGCAGCTTTGACAGGTTTAATGAAAAACTGTTTTTT. Its translation: CASSFDRFNEKLFF.

The rearrangement links TRBV7-9 to TRBJ2-7; D is ambiguous. Germline V lookup: CDR1 SEHNR, CDR2 FQNEAQ (reference sequence). There are 13 residues in the CDR3. V was shortened by 5 bases and J by 0 bases, with 8 bases between the two germline ends. The CDR3 region has the DNA TGTGCCAGCAGCCCGACCAGCTCCTACGAGCAGTACTTC. Amino acids: CASSPTSSYEQYF.

This clone was detected only once. CDR3 bases: TGTGCCAGCAAAGCCGGGGACCTCACAGATACGCAGTATTTT. Amino acid sequence: CASKAGDLTDTQYF. The V and J genes are TRBV2 and TRBJ2-3, with D tentatively TRBD1 or TRBD2 (5 bases each). The CDR3 has 14 amino acids. The germline gives CDR1 SNHLY, CDR2 FYNNEI. V was shortened by 7 bases and J by 2 bases, with 13 bases between the two germline ends.

The CDR3 here is CASSLVSRGNQPQHF. CDR3 sequence (DNA): TGTGCCAGCAGTTTAGTGTCCAGGGGGAATCAGCCCCAGCATTTT. The chain is built from TRBV28 and TRBJ1-5, with 7 bases aligning to TRBD1. Germline V gene lookup returns CDR1 MDHEN and CDR2 SYDVKM. This CDR3 spans 15 amino acids. V lost 2 bases, J lost 4 bases, and 5 bases stayed unmatched. Looking up the rest from reference TRBV28 and TRBJ1-5 gives the full variable domain: DVKVTQSSRYLVKRTGEKVFLECVQDMDHENMFWYRQDPGLGLRLIYFSYDVKMKEKGDIPEGYSVSREKKERFSLILESASTNQTSMYLCASSLVSRGNQPQHFGDGTRLSIL.

This clone is a singleton in its sample. This chain connects TRBV30 to TRBJ1-5; D remains ambiguous. The CDR3 sequence is 13 residues long. Trimming left V 2 bases short and J 6 bases short, with 11 bases between. The V gene's germline CDR1 is GTSNPN and CDR2 SVGIG (reference sequence). CDR3 sequence: CAWSSDMGQPQHF. In DNA form, the CDR3 reads TGTGCCTGGAGTAGCGACATGGGTCAGCCCCAGCATTTT.

The V and J genes are TRBV2 and TRBJ1-1; TRBD1 matches at 7 bases. V lost 8 bases to trimming and J lost 2 bases; unmatched junction nucleotides: 5. Looked up from germline, CDR1 is SNHLY and CDR2 is FYNNEI. The CDR3 loop spans 13 amino acids. The chain's CDR3 is CASAGTVNTEAFF. DNA for the CDR3: TGTGCCAGCGCCGGGACAGTAAACACTGAAGCTTTCTTT.

This clone showed up just a few times. The CDR3 coding sequence is TGTGCCAGCAGTCCAAACAGGGCCTACATTCAGTACTTC. This encodes CASSPNRAYIQYF. The V gene is TRBV28, the J gene TRBJ2-4; D might be TRBD1 (6 bases). The V and J ends lost 5 bases and 8 bases respectively, with 13 bases between them. The germline V gene has CDR1 MDHEN and CDR2 SYDVKM. This CDR3 spans 13 amino acids.

The chain combines TRBV5-1 with TRBJ1-1, with D possibly being TRBD1 (5 bases). With 4 bases removed from V and 0 bases from J, the gap between germline ends came to 10 bases. The germline gives CDR1 SGHRS, CDR2 YFSETQ. The CDR3 runs to 14 residues. DNA for the CDR3: TGCGCCAGCAGCGAACAGGCTTTGAACACTGAAGCTTTCTTT. Its translation: CASSEQALNTEAFF.